A single sample gave rise to the 13 T cell receptor beta chains below, sequenced in a study of blood T cell repertoires in COVID-19. The method was immunoSEQ multiplex PCR; TCRdb's version includes in-frame clones alone and lacks a portion of them. In the table there are some 260,000 clones, around 84% of which are singletons. The material sequenced was PBMCs or T cells enriched from blood (not recorded which). The origin of the receptors is a man under 40 with acute COVID-19.

This clone was seen a few times. This sequence joins TRBV9 and TRBJ1-1; D perhaps matches TRBD1 (6 bases). Trimming cost V 3 bases and J 2 bases, with 14 bases left between them. CDR1 SGDLS and CDR2 YYNGEE come from the germline V gene. This CDR3 is 15 amino acids long. The CDR3: CASSASGQPNTEAFF. DNA for the CDR3: TGTGCCAGCAGCGCCTCCGGACAGCCAAACACTGAAGCTTTCTTT.

This clone was seen only a few times. The chain links TRBV19 to TRBJ1-4, with a weak D call TRBD1 (5 bases). Trimming cost V 7 bases and J 0 bases, with 12 bases left between them. Germline CDR1 is LNHDA and CDR2 is SQIVND (reference sequence). There are 15 residues in the CDR3. CDR3 sequence (DNA): TGTGCCAGTACCAACCGGGGGGCAACTAATGAAAAACTGTTTTTT. This encodes CASTNRGATNEKLFF.

V and J are TRBV5-1 and TRBJ1-2; no firm D call. There are 14 residues in the CDR3. Between the trimmed V and J ends, which lost 3 bases and 4 bases, there was a span of 13 bases. Per the germline V gene, CDR1 is SGHRS and CDR2 is YFSETQ. CDR3 residues: CASSSSGGIYGYTF. The DNA of the CDR3 is TGCGCCAGCAGCTCGTCGGGCGGGATCTATGGCTACACCTTC.

This clone was found a few times. The chain recombines TRBV19 with TRBJ1-5; a possible D gene is TRBD1 (5 bases). The ends were cut back, 8 bases at V and 0 bases at J, with 11 bases in the middle. The V gene's germline CDR1 is LNHDA and CDR2 SQIVND (reference sequence). This CDR3 has 14 amino acids. Here the CDR3 DNA reads TGTGCCAGTCCGGGACTATATAGCAATCAGCCCCAGCATTTT. It specifies CASPGLYSNQPQHF.

The chain links TRBV18 to TRBJ2-3; D perhaps matches TRBD1 (5 bases). Trimming took 5 bases from V and 4 from J, leaving 13 bases between them. The CDR3 has 14 amino acids. CDR1 KGHSH and CDR2 LQKENI come from the germline V gene. The CDR3 sequence is CASSSARGPDTQYF. The DNA for the CDR3 is TGTGCCAGCTCATCCGCAAGGGGCCCAGATACGCAGTATTTT. Using reference TRBV18 and TRBJ2-3 for the parts outside the CDR3, the full variable domain is NAGVMQNPRHLVRRRGQEARLRCSPMKGHSHVYWYRQLPEEGLKFMVYLQKENIIDESGMPKERFSAEFPKEGPSILRIQQVVRGDSAAYFCASSSARGPDTQYFGPGTRLTVL.

The V gene is TRBV15, the J gene TRBJ2-1, with D perhaps TRBD2 (6 bases). The CDR3 consists of 16 residues. Germline CDR1 is LNHNV and CDR2 is YYDKDF (reference sequence). V was pared by 4 bases and J by 4 bases, with 17 bases between. The CDR3 sequence is CATSTPNGSRYNEQFF. The CDR3 bases are TGTGCCACCAGCACCCCCAACGGGAGTCGGTACAATGAGCAGTTCTTC.

V gene TRBV11-2 combines with J gene TRBJ2-1, with a weak D call TRBD1 (5 bases). This CDR3 has 14 residues. Trimming took off 3 bases at V and 5 bases at J, with 11 bases between the two ends. Germline CDR1 and CDR2: SGHAT and FQNNGV. The CDR3 is CASSFMTANNEQFF. CDR3 in DNA: TGTGCCAGCAGCTTTATGACAGCCAACAATGAGCAGTTCTTC.

The chain couples TRBV7-2 to TRBJ1-5, with TRBD1 matching over 7 bases. There are 13 residues in the CDR3. V lost 5 bases, J lost 7 bases, and 5 bases stayed unmatched. Germline V gene sequence: CDR1 SGHTA, CDR2 FQGNSA. CDR3 bases: TGTGCCAGCAGCGCAGGGGGAGGACAGCCCCAGCATTTT. Translated, it gives CASSAGGGQPQHF. Drawing the rest from reference TRBV7-2 and TRBJ1-5, the complete variable domain is GAGVSQSPSNKVTEKGKDVELRCDPISGHTALYWYRQSLGQGLEFLIYFQGNSAPDKSGLPSDRFSAERTGGSVSTLTIQRTQQEDSAVYLCASSAGGGQPQHFGDGTRLSIL.

The V gene is TRBV5-4, the J gene TRBJ1-6; D may be TRBD1 (6 bases). The CDR3 length is 15 residues. V lost 3 bases and J lost 6, with 13 bases in between. Germline V gene lookup returns CDR1 SGHNT and CDR2 YYREEE (reference sequence). The CDR3 loop is CASSWARGANSPLHF. The DNA for the CDR3 is TGTGCCAGCAGCTGGGCTCGGGGGGCTAATTCACCCCTCCACTTT.

The sample holds one count of this clone. CDR3 nucleotide sequence: TGTGCCAGCAGTTTACAGGGCGGTGGCGCTGAAGCTTTCTTT. Protein: CASSLQGGGAEAFF. This sequence joins TRBV6-5 and TRBJ1-1; a weak D match, TRBD1 (6 bases). In germline, CDR1 is MNHEY, CDR2 SVGAGI. The CDR3 is made up of 14 amino acids. V lost 4 bases and J lost 6, with 15 bases in between.

This clone has just one count. V gene TRBV5-5 combines with J gene TRBJ1-2; a possible D gene is TRBD1 (6 bases). The germline V gene encodes CDR1 SGHKS and CDR2 YYEKEE (reference sequence). Trimming cost V 0 bases and J 2 bases, with 14 bases left between them. The CDR3 extends over 16 amino acids. This chain's CDR3 is CASSLDPGQSNYGYTF. The CDR3, as DNA: TGTGCCAGCAGCTTGGACCCCGGACAGTCCAACTATGGCTACACCTTC.

The V and J genes are TRBV6-6 and TRBJ1-1; D not certain. CDR3 size: 15 residues. Trimming removed 5 bases at V and 5 bases at J, with 18 bases between. Germline V lookup: CDR1 MNHNY, CDR2 SVGAGI (reference sequence). CDR3 sequence reads: CASSPLSSWSTEAFF. The DNA for the CDR3 is TGTGCCAGCAGTCCCCTGTCCTCGTGGAGTACTGAAGCTTTCTTT.

This chain joins TRBV6-4 and TRBJ2-3; 7 bases are a match to TRBD2. V dropped 3 bases and J dropped 4; count of bases not matched to a gene: 10. CDR1 and CDR2 from the germline V gene are MRHNA and SNTAGT. This CDR3 comprises 16 residues. Here the CDR3 DNA reads TGTGCCAGCAGTGAGGGGACGACGGGGGGAGCAGATACGCAGTATTTT. It is translated as CASSEGTTGGADTQYF.